These 28 T cell receptor beta chains were all obtained from the same sample, sequenced in a study of cytomegalovirus exposure and HLA in healthy donors. The PCR employed 60 Vbeta primers together with 13 Jbeta primers. Profiling relied on immunoSEQ multiplex PCR, and the TCRdb table lists in-frame clones only, not all of them. Of roughly 150,000 clones listed, approximately 81% are singletons. The sample comprised PBMCs. Every receptor here comes from a man in his fifties in good health and CMV-seropositive.

The V call is TRBV28, the J call TRBJ1-1, with D unresolved. The V end was cut by 7 bases, the J end by 4 bases, with 22 bases between. Germline CDR1 is MDHEN and CDR2 is SYDVKM. The CDR3 covers 16 residues. CDR3 protein: CASIITFPPGVTEAFF. The CDR3 DNA reads TGTGCCAGCATTATAACCTTTCCGCCCGGAGTCACTGAAGCTTTCTTT.

The CDR3 region has the DNA TGTGCCGGACAGGGGGCAAGCAATGAGCAGTTCTTC. Amino acids: CAGQGASNEQFF. The rearrangement uses TRBV5-4 and TRBJ2-1; 11 bases match TRBD1. The CDR3 contains 12 residues. CDR1 and CDR2 (germline): SGHNT, YYREEE (reference sequence). After removal of 10 bases from V and 6 bases from J, the junction contained 3 bases not matched to a gene.

This clone was observed once. The CDR3 region has the DNA TGCGCCAGCAGCTTGGCACTAGCGGGGGGAGCCGGGGAGACCCAGTACTTC. Translated: CASSLALAGGAGETQYF. The V call is TRBV5-1, the J call TRBJ2-5; TRBD2 matches 12 bases. This CDR3 is 17 amino acids long. V lost 0 bases, J lost 5 bases, and 8 bases stayed unmatched. Germline V CDR1 and CDR2: SGHRS, YFSETQ.

This chain joins TRBV19 and TRBJ2-6; 9 nucleotides align to TRBD1. This CDR3 is 19 amino acids long. The germline V gene encodes CDR1 LNHDA and CDR2 SQIVND (reference sequence). V shed 4 bases and J 3 bases; nucleotides not matched to a gene: 13. DNA for the CDR3: TGTGCCAGTAGTAGTCCCAGCGGGACAGGGTGGGTTGGGGCCAACGTCCTGACTTTC. Translation: CASSSPSGTGWVGANVLTF.

V gene TRBV30 combines with J gene TRBJ1-1; 7 positions match TRBD1. Germline V lookup: CDR1 GTSNPN, CDR2 SVGIG (reference sequence). The J segment lost 12 bases and the V segment lost 3 bases, leaving 4 bases of the junction unmatched. This CDR3 contains 10 residues. CDR3 loop: CAWRAGGTFF. CDR3 DNA: TGTGCCTGGAGGGCAGGGGGGACTTTCTTT.

The gene calls are TRBV7-9 and TRBJ2-3; D perhaps matches TRBD2 (5 bases). The germline V gene has CDR1 SEHNR and CDR2 FQNEAQ (reference sequence). Trimming removed 7 bases from V and 4 bases from J, with 18 bases in between. The CDR3 runs to 15 residues. The CDR3 sequence: CASIRTSWIADTQYF. In DNA, the CDR3 is TGTGCCAGCATCCGGACTTCGTGGATAGCAGATACGCAGTATTTT.

This sequence joins TRBV29-1 and TRBJ1-1, with D hard to call. CDR1 is SQVTM and CDR2 is ANQGSEA in the germline V gene. Trimming cost V 4 bases and J 0 bases, with 9 bases left between them. There are 13 residues in the CDR3. CDR3 DNA: TGCAGCGTTGGAGGCACCCTGAACACTGAAGCTTTCTTT. Translating gives CSVGGTLNTEAFF.

The chain carries TRBV5-1 and TRBJ1-1, with a tentative D call TRBD1 (6 bases). This CDR3 has 15 residues. The V end was cut by 0 bases, the J end by 3 bases, with 12 bases between. CDR1 is SGHRS and CDR2 is YFSETQ in the germline V gene. The CDR3, as DNA: TGCGCCAGCAGCTTGGATACAGGGACCTACACTGAAGCTTTCTTT. The encoded protein is CASSLDTGTYTEAFF.

The chain joins TRBV18 to TRBJ1-5; D is ambiguous. V was pared by 3 bases and J by 2 bases, with 14 bases between. Germline V gene sequence: CDR1 KGHSH, CDR2 LQKENI. The CDR3 is made up of 16 amino acids. In nucleotides, the CDR3 is TGTGCCAGCTCACCGGACCTGGGGAGTGGCAATCAGCCCCAGCATTTT. It specifies CASSPDLGSGNQPQHF.

This clone was seen a handful of times. The rearrangement uses TRBV10-2 and TRBJ2-2; 11 nucleotides agree with TRBD1. This CDR3 has 18 amino acids. With 7 bases clipped from V and 1 base from J, the junction kept 11 bases outside the gene matches. Germline assignment: CDR1 WSHSY and CDR2 SAAADI. The CDR3 reads CASKRGDRGVKNTGELFF. CDR3 nucleotides: TGCGCCAGCAAGAGGGGGGACAGGGGGGTTAAGAACACCGGGGAGCTGTTTTTT.

The gene calls are TRBV27 and TRBJ2-1, with 7 bases identical to TRBD2. Germline lookup yields CDR1 MNHEY and CDR2 SMNVEV (reference sequence). This CDR3 is 13 amino acids long. V lost 8 bases to trimming and J lost 7 bases; unmatched junction nucleotides: 8. In DNA, the CDR3 is TGTGCCAGCGGGAGGGCCTCGGGTAATGAGCAGTTCTTC. As protein: CASGRASGNEQFF.

This clone was found a few times. J is TRBJ2-1 and V is TRBV6-1; D might be TRBD2 (6 bases). Looked up from germline, CDR1 is MNHNS and CDR2 is SASEGT. V shed 2 bases and J shed 5 bases, with 16 bases lying between them. CDR3 size: 16 residues. This chain's CDR3 is CASSETASGLNNEQFF. The CDR3, as DNA: TGTGCCAGCAGTGAAACGGCCAGCGGGCTGAACAATGAGCAGTTCTTC.

The chain is built from TRBV7-3 and TRBJ1-2, with a tentative D call TRBD1 (5 bases). This CDR3 has 16 amino acids. CDR1 SGHTA and CDR2 FQGTGA come from the germline V gene. Deletions cut 5 bases from V and 8 bases from J, with 24 bases between. The CDR3 DNA sequence: TGTGCCAGCAGCCCGCAGGACAACCGGGCCCTGTCCGGCTACACCTTC. Translated: CASSPQDNRALSGYTF.

The V call is TRBV7-9, the J call TRBJ1-2, with D unresolved. Trimming took off 5 bases at V and 4 bases at J, with 8 bases between the two ends. The CDR3 has 12 amino acids. Looked up from germline, CDR1 is SEHNR and CDR2 is FQNEAQ (reference sequence). Here the CDR3 reads CASSPRSYGYTF. The CDR3 DNA follows: TGTGCCAGCAGCCCTCGTTCCTATGGCTACACCTTC.

This clone has only one observation. The gene calls are TRBV5-4 and TRBJ2-7; 7 nucleotides line up with TRBD2. V was clipped by 3 bases and J by 0 bases; unmatched bases: 9. Germline V CDR1 and CDR2: SGHNT, YYREEE (reference sequence). This CDR3 region has 16 residues. CDR3 residues: CASSSAASGSSYEQYF. In nucleotides, the CDR3 is TGTGCCAGCAGCTCCGCTGCTAGCGGTAGCTCCTACGAGCAGTACTTC.

The chain couples TRBV5-1 to TRBJ2-7, with a weak D call TRBD1 (6 bases). Looked up from germline, CDR1 is SGHRS and CDR2 is YFSETQ. V was trimmed by 1 base and J by 6 bases, leaving 11 bases between them. There are 13 residues in the CDR3. CDR3 nucleotides: TGCGCCAGCAGCTTGACCGGGACATCCGAGCAGTACTTC. Its translation is CASSLTGTSEQYF. The full variable domain, with the rest looked up from reference TRBV5-1 and TRBJ2-7, is KAGVTQTPRYLIKTRGQQVTLSCSPISGHRSVSWYQQTPGQGLQFLFEYFSETQRNKGNFPGRFSGRQFSNSRSEMNVSTLELGDSALYLCASSLTGTSEQYFGPGTRLTVT.

The DNA of the CDR3 is TGCGCCAGCAGGCTCACAGGTGGATCGTCCAAGGCTGAAGCTTTCTTT. Its protein product is CASRLTGGSSKAEAFF. The rearrangement links TRBV10-2 to TRBJ1-1, with D tentatively TRBD1 (5 bases). Germline-derived CDR1 and CDR2 are WSHSY and SAAADI. V was pared by 6 bases and J by 6 bases, with 23 bases between. CDR3 length: 16 amino acids.

Worth noting for this clone: It is unclear where the CDR3 begins or ends on the DNA, so no DNA is shown, and the CDR3 is as TCRdb lists it. This chain uses TRBV28 with TRBJ1-6. Germline CDR1 MDHEN, CDR2 SYDVKM. The CDR3 sequence runs 14 residues, both termini included. The CDR3 loop reads CASILAGSYSPLHF.

The CDR3 sequence: CASSLDWQNYEQYF. In DNA form, the CDR3 reads TGTGCCAGCAGCTTAGACTGGCAAAACTACGAGCAGTACTTC. The rearrangement joins TRBV5-6 to TRBJ2-7, with unresolved D. V was clipped by 2 bases and J by 3 bases, with 12 bases between them. Germline CDR1 and CDR2: SGHDT and YYEEEE. This CDR3 is 14 amino acids long.

The rearrangement joins TRBV4-2 to TRBJ2-2; D ambiguous. The CDR3 consists of 15 residues. Trimming removed 1 base from V and 6 bases from J, with 12 bases in between. CDR1 LGHNA and CDR2 YNFKEQ come from the germline V gene. The chain's CDR3 is CASSQAPEGAGELFF. The CDR3 DNA is TGTGCCAGCAGCCAAGCGCCTGAAGGAGCCGGGGAGCTGTTTTTT.

This chain joins TRBV20-1 and TRBJ2-7, with D maybe TRBD2 (5 bases). Per germline, CDR1 DFQATT and CDR2 SNEGSKA (reference sequence). This CDR3 has 11 amino acids. V lost 3 bases and J 6 bases, leaving 9 bases between the germline ends. This CDR3 is CSARAGVEQYF. As DNA, the CDR3 is TGCAGTGCTAGGGCCGGGGTCGAGCAGTACTTC.

V is TRBV30 and J is TRBJ1-3, with D unclear. CDR3 length: 14 residues. Germline V gives CDR1 GTSNPN, CDR2 SVGIG (reference sequence). V was clipped by 2 bases and J by 0 bases, with 8 bases between them. The CDR3 spells CAWSFIFSGNTIYF. The DNA of the CDR3 is TGTGCCTGGAGTTTCATTTTCTCTGGAAACACCATATATTTT.

This clone was recorded once. V gene TRBV9 combines with J gene TRBJ1-3; tentatively, D is TRBD1 (6 bases). Trimming stripped 4 bases from V and 1 base from J, with 12 bases between. Germline CDR1 and CDR2: SGDLS and YYNGEE. CDR3 size: 15 residues. Here the CDR3 reads CASSTETGSGNTIYF. In DNA, the CDR3 is TGTGCCAGCAGCACCGAGACAGGATCTGGAAACACCATATATTTT.

The V gene is TRBV28, the J gene TRBJ2-7; possible D gene TRBD1, 5 bases. Trimming shortened V by 3 bases and J by 2 bases, and 20 bases separated the two germline ends. Germline CDR1 reads MDHEN; CDR2 reads SYDVKM. CDR3 size: 17 residues. The CDR3 nucleotides are TGTGCCAGCAGTTTGTTGGGGCTGCCCCCTGAAACCTACGAGCAGTACTTC. This translates into CASSLLGLPPETYEQYF. The full variable domain, with the rest looked up from reference TRBV28 and TRBJ2-7, is DVKVTQSSRYLVKRTGEKVFLECVQDMDHENMFWYRQDPGLGLRLIYFSYDVKMKEKGDIPEGYSVSREKKERFSLILESASTNQTSMYLCASSLLGLPPETYEQYFGPGTRLTVT.

The V gene is TRBV15, the J gene TRBJ2-7, with D perhaps matching TRBD1 (6 bases). V lost 3 bases and J lost 0, with 9 bases in between. The CDR3 sequence is 14 residues long. Per the germline V gene, CDR1 is LNHNV and CDR2 is YYDKDF (reference sequence). The CDR3 region is CATSRTGTSYEQYF. CDR3 bases: TGTGCCACCAGCAGGACAGGTACCTCCTACGAGCAGTACTTC.

The chain combines TRBV5-1 with TRBJ1-6; TRBD1 matches at 10 bases. The CDR3 covers 15 residues. The germline V gene has CDR1 SGHRS and CDR2 YFSETQ. V shed 0 bases and J 7 bases; nucleotides not matched to a gene: 1. The chain's CDR3 is CASSLAGQGNSPLHF. Here the CDR3 DNA reads TGCGCCAGCAGCTTGGCGGGACAGGGGAATTCACCCCTCCACTTT.

The gene calls are TRBV23-1 and TRBJ2-5; 7 bases are a match to TRBD1. TRBV23-1 has ORF status, its function being uncertain. After removal of 6 bases from V and 4 bases from J, the junction contained 29 bases not matched to a gene. The CDR3 is 21 residues long. As DNA, the CDR3 is TGCGCCAGCAGCCCACCCTCTTGGGACAGTAACTTGGCGGACTGTTCAGAGACCCAGTACTTC. Translating gives CASSPPSWDSNLADCSETQYF.

This chain joins TRBV10-2 and TRBJ2-7; 15 nucleotides match TRBD2. The germline CDR1 and CDR2 sequences are WSHSY and SAAADI. The length of the CDR3 is 21 residues. V lost 6 bases to trimming and J lost 4 bases; unmatched junction nucleotides: 22. Here the CDR3 reads CASRGQGANIGLAGGPYEQYF. In nucleotides, the CDR3 is TGCGCCAGCAGGGGACAGGGGGCCAATATAGGACTAGCGGGAGGGCCTTACGAGCAGTACTTC.